Below, 16 T cell receptor beta chains from the same sample are listed, as sequenced in a study of T cells in Graves' hyperthyroidism and ophthalmopathy. It was RNA transcripts that yielded the amplified TCR beta CDR3 regions. Primed by the HTBI set, a first-round RT-PCR was run on the TCR CDR3. TCRdb fed the multiplex PCR reads into MiXCR, producing one record per CDR3 protein. The profile covers 400,000 to 500,000 distinct CDR3 sequences, with about 15% appearing a single time and roughly 13% taken by the ten largest. The sequencing sample was made of blood. Receptors were obtained from a man aged 18 to 29 with Graves' ophthalmopathy.

This clonotype was seen ten or more times. The CDR3 region has the DNA TGCAGTGCTAGATTTGCAGGCTCTGAAGCTTTCTTT. The encoded protein is CSARFAGSEAFF. This chain joins TRBV20-1 and TRBJ1-1; D is unresolved. CDR1 is DFQATT and CDR2 is SNEGSKA in the germline V gene (reference sequence). The V end lost 2 bases, the J end lost 6 bases, and 10 bases lay between the germline ends. The CDR3 extends over 12 amino acids.

This clonotype was detected many times. The J gene is TRBJ1-4, the V gene TRBV29-1; 9 bases map to TRBD1. The CDR3 is 15 residues long. Looked up from germline, CDR1 is SQVTM and CDR2 is ANQGSEA. V was pared by 7 bases and J by 8 bases, with 14 bases of the junction left unmatched. CDR3 residues: CSAARPGQGLEKLFF. CDR3 bases: TGCAGCGCAGCCCGCCCGGGACAGGGTTTGGAAAAACTGTTTTTT.

This clonotype was counted a single time. This sequence may be a read error, since a much larger clone differs from it by one base. The chain uses TRBV5-1 and TRBJ2-7; TRBD1 matches at 7 bases. CDR3 length equals 12 residues. The trim removed 3 bases at V and 7 bases at J, leaving 4 bases unmatched. Germline-derived CDR1 and CDR2 are SGHRS and YFSETQ. CDR3 protein: CASSSTGNEQYF. The CDR3 nucleotides are TGCGCCAGCAGCTCGACAGGGAATGAGCAGTACTTC.

In DNA form, the CDR3 reads TGTGCCAGCAGTTATACAAGAGGGACCGCCTTCTCCTACGAGCAGTACTTC. This sequence encodes CASSYTRGTAFSYEQYF. This chain joins TRBV6-5 and TRBJ2-7; D may be TRBD1 or TRBD2 (5 bases each). Germline CDR1 is MNHEY and CDR2 is SVGAGI. The CDR3 extends over 17 amino acids. Trimming pared 3 bases from V and 0 bases from J, leaving 18 bases between.

This clonotype showed up many times. This chain joins TRBV30 and TRBJ1-1; 12 bases fit TRBD1. Germline V gives CDR1 GTSNPN, CDR2 SVGIG (reference sequence). With V trimmed by 8 bases and J by 4 bases, 5 bases remained unmatched. The CDR3 loop spans 13 amino acids. CDR3 loop: CAGDRGRSTEAFF. In DNA, the CDR3 is TGTGCCGGGGACAGGGGGCGAAGCACTGAAGCTTTCTTT.

This clonotype was counted only a few times. This chain uses TRBV11-3 with TRBJ2-5; no clear D. Looked up from germline, CDR1 is SGHNT and CDR2 is YENEEA. V was clipped by 6 bases and J by 4 bases, with 15 bases between them. The CDR3 has 14 residues. The CDR3 is CASSFGSPLETQYF. CDR3 DNA sequence: TGTGCCAGCAGTTTCGGGTCCCCATTAGAGACCCAGTACTTC.

This clonotype came up many times. V usage is TRBV20-1 and J usage is TRBJ2-7; the D gene is possibly TRBD2 (5 bases). The length of the CDR3 is 13 residues. Trimming cost V 7 bases and J 6 bases, with 19 bases left between them. CDR1 is DFQATT, CDR2 SNEGSKA, per germline (reference sequence). CDR3 loop: CSVPPRPGGEQYF. CDR3 DNA: TGCAGTGTCCCTCCTCGGCCCGGAGGCGAGCAGTACTTC.

This clonotype has more than one count but fewer than ten. This chain uses TRBV20-1 with TRBJ2-5; no clear D gene. Germline V CDR1 and CDR2: DFQATT, SNEGSKA (reference sequence). This CDR3 has 11 residues. The CDR3, as DNA: TGCAGCCCCTTCCTGGGGGAGACCCAGTACTTC. Translation gives CSPFLGETQYF.

In this sample, this clonotype turned up many times. The V gene is TRBV6-1, the J gene TRBJ2-1; no definite D call. From germline, CDR1 is MNHNS and CDR2 SASEGT. Trimming stripped 6 bases from V and 8 bases from J, with 11 bases between. The CDR3 covers 12 residues. CDR3 residues: CASRSPGDEQFF. The DNA of the CDR3 is TGTGCCAGCAGGAGCCCGGGCGATGAGCAGTTCTTC.

At least ten counts were recorded for this clonotype. This chain uses TRBV11-3 with TRBJ2-1; either TRBD1 or TRBD2 may fit D (6 bases each). Germline V lookup: CDR1 SGHNT, CDR2 YENEEA. V was pared by 3 bases and J by 2 bases, with 14 bases between. CDR3 size: 16 residues. CDR3 DNA sequence: TGTGCCAGCAGCTTGCCAGGCGGGACAACCTACAATGAGCAGTTCTTC. Translation gives CASSLPGGTTYNEQFF.

This clonotype occurred many times. The chain joins TRBV12-3 or TRBV12-4 to TRBJ2-7; D possibly corresponds to TRBD2 (6 bases). This CDR3 comprises 14 residues. The V end was cut by 5 bases, the J end by 2 bases, with 13 bases between. CDR3 amino acids: CASSPLALTYEQYF. CDR3 sequence (DNA): TGTGCCAGCAGTCCCCTAGCGCTTACCTACGAGCAGTACTTC.

The chain has TRBV18 and TRBJ2-1, with 8 nucleotides matching TRBD2. The germline V gene encodes CDR1 KGHSH and CDR2 LQKENI. Trimming removed 2 bases from V and 3 bases from J; junction bases left unmatched: 3. The length of the CDR3 is 15 residues. Here the CDR3 reads CASSPGGGRYNEQFF. Here the CDR3 DNA reads TGTGCCAGCTCACCAGGCGGGGGGCGCTACAATGAGCAGTTCTTC.

The chain couples TRBV30 to TRBJ1-6; weak D call: TRBD1 (6 bases). V was trimmed by 2 bases and J by 8 bases, leaving 22 bases between them. Germline CDR1 GTSNPN, CDR2 SVGIG (reference sequence). The CDR3 sequence is 17 residues long. This chain's CDR3 is CAWSSSVTGNWYSPLHF. The CDR3 DNA is TGTGCCTGGAGTTCCTCCGTTACAGGGAACTGGTATTCACCCCTCCACTTT.

This clonotype was seen repeatedly, ten times or more. This chain links TRBV27 with TRBJ2-5; 13 bases align to TRBD2. The V gene end was trimmed by 4 bases and the J gene end by 5 bases; junction bases not matched to a gene: 13. Germline V gives CDR1 MNHEY, CDR2 SMNVEV (reference sequence). The CDR3 totals 18 residues. The CDR3 region is CASSSTSGRDQEDETQYF. For the CDR3, the DNA is TGTGCCAGCAGTTCTACTAGCGGGAGGGACCAGGAGGATGAGACCCAGTACTTC.

A remark on this clonotype: A read error may account for a junction end that differs from germline. The chain joins TRBV7-2 to TRBJ2-2; D possibly corresponds to TRBD1 (6 bases). The CDR3 covers 15 residues. Germline CDR1 is SGHTA and CDR2 is FQGNSA. The CDR3 loop reads CASSLVGANTRELFF. CDR3 DNA: TGTGCCAGCAGCCTAGTGGGGGCCAACACCAGGGAGCTGTTTTTT.

Concerning this clonotype itself: One base away lies a much larger clone, so this may be a sequencing read error. The V call is TRBV10-1, the J call TRBJ1-5; no clear D gene. Germline V lookup: CDR1 WNHNN, CDR2 SYGVQD (reference sequence). This CDR3 is 13 amino acids long. CDR3 in DNA: TGCGTCAGCAGTGAGTCAATCGGTCAGCCCCAGCATTTT. Encoded protein: CVSSESIGQPQHF.